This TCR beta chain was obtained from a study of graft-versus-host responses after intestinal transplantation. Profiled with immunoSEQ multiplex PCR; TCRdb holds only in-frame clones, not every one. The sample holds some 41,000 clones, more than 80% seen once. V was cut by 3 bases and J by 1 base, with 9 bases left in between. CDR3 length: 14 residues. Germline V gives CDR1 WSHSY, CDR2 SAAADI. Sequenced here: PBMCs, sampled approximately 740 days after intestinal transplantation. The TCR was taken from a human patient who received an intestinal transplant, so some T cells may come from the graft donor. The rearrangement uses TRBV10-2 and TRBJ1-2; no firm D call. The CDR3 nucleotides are TGCGCCAGCAGTGAAGGAACAGATAACTATGGCTACACCTTC. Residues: CASSEGTDNYGYTF.